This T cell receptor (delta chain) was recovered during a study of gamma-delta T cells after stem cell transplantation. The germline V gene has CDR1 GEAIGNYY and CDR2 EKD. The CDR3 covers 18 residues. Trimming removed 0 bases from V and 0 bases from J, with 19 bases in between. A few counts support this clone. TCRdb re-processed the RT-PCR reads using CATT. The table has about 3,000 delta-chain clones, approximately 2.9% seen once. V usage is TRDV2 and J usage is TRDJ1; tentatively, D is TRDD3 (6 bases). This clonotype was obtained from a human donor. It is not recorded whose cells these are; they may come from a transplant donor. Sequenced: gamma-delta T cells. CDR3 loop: CACDTVVGGTSYTDKLIF. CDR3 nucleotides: TGTGCCTGTGACACCGTCGTGGGGGGTACATCGTACACCGATAAACTCATCTTT.